Shown below are 31 T cell receptor beta chains from a single sample sequenced in a study of T cell changes during pregnancy in multiple sclerosis. The data were produced by immunoSEQ multiplex PCR, yet TCRdb's version contains in-frame clones alone and is incomplete. The table has fewer than 30,000 clones, approximately 92% seen once. The specimen comprised CD4+ T cells from peripheral blood mononuclear cells, sampled in the first trimester of pregnancy. Receptor source: a female donor with multiple sclerosis, enrolled in a pregnancy study.

This chain connects TRBV18 to TRBJ2-1; 7 nucleotides match TRBD1. This CDR3 is built from 14 residues. Germline CDR1 is KGHSH and CDR2 is LQKENI. The V gene end was trimmed by 3 bases and the J gene end by 4 bases; junction bases not matched to a gene: 3. The CDR3 is CASSPPDRYNEQFF. DNA of the CDR3: TGTGCCAGCTCACCCCCGGACAGGTACAATGAGCAGTTCTTC.

In this sample, this clone turned up once. V usage is TRBV7-9 and J usage is TRBJ2-2; D unresolved. Per germline, CDR1 SEHNR and CDR2 FQNEAQ (reference sequence). V gave up 0 bases and J gave up 5 bases, with 4 bases separating them. The CDR3 runs to 13 residues. The CDR3 sequence: CASSLARTGELFF. The DNA for the CDR3 is TGTGCCAGCAGCTTAGCGAGGACCGGGGAGCTGTTTTTT.

The J gene is TRBJ2-1, the V gene TRBV30; 9 positions agree with TRBD1. Germline V gene sequence: CDR1 GTSNPN, CDR2 SVGIG (reference sequence). Trimming at V came to 0 bases and at J to 9 bases, leaving 3 bases not matched to a gene. There are 13 residues in the CDR3. The CDR3 loop is CAWSVQGAGEQFF. CDR3 sequence (DNA): TGTGCCTGGAGTGTACAGGGGGCAGGTGAGCAGTTCTTC.

The rearrangement links TRBV7-3 to TRBJ2-3; D remains ambiguous. Trimming pared 5 bases from V and 0 bases from J, leaving 6 bases between. Germline assignment: CDR1 SGHTA and CDR2 FQGTGA. This CDR3 is 13 amino acids long. CDR3 DNA: TGTGCCAGCAGCCAGGCTAGCACAGATACGCAGTATTTT. It encodes CASSQASTDTQYF.

The rearrangement uses TRBV20-1 and TRBJ1-2; TRBD1 aligns across 8 bases. This CDR3 spans 11 amino acids. Germline CDR1 DFQATT, CDR2 SNEGSKA (reference sequence). With V trimmed by 3 bases and J by 12 bases, 6 bases remained unmatched. For the CDR3, the DNA is TGCAGTGCTAGGCGGACAGGGTTCAACACCTTC. Translation gives CSARRTGFNTF.

The chain uses TRBV4-3 and TRBJ2-1; tentatively, D is TRBD2 (6 bases). V was cut by 1 base and J by 9 bases, with 19 bases left in between. This CDR3 has 16 residues. CDR1 is LGHNA, CDR2 YSLEER, per germline. CDR3 coding DNA: TGCGCCAGCAGCCAAGGGGCCGGGACTCAACTCCCTGAGCAGTTCTTC. Translating gives CASSQGAGTQLPEQFF.

The V call is TRBV28, the J call TRBJ1-5; D is perhaps TRBD1 (6 bases). The CDR3 runs 16 residues. Per germline, CDR1 MDHEN and CDR2 SYDVKM. Deletions cut 5 bases from V and 0 bases from J, with 14 bases between. CDR3 in amino acids: CASSAGTWYSNQPQHF. As DNA, the CDR3 is TGTGCCAGCAGTGCCGGGACATGGTATAGCAATCAGCCCCAGCATTTT.

V gene TRBV28 combines with J gene TRBJ2-5, with 7 bases that match TRBD1. The CDR3 has 15 residues. After removal of 4 bases from V and 5 bases from J, the junction contained 10 bases not matched to a gene. Per the germline V gene, CDR1 is MDHEN and CDR2 is SYDVKM. The CDR3 DNA is TGTGCCAGCAGTTACCGCTGGTCCAGGGGGGAGACCCAGTACTTC. Its translation is CASSYRWSRGETQYF.

This chain joins TRBV7-2 and TRBJ2-1; 7 nucleotides match TRBD2. Germline loops: CDR1 SGHTA, CDR2 FQGNSA. This CDR3 has 13 amino acids. Germline trimming cut 5 bases from V and 9 bases from J; bases unmatched to any gene: 7. In DNA form, the CDR3 reads TGTGCCAGCAGCAACGAGCGGGGTGGTGAGCAGTTCTTC. Translation gives CASSNERGGEQFF.

This sequence joins TRBV15 and TRBJ1-2, with D possibly TRBD1 on 5 matching bases. Germline V CDR1 and CDR2: LNHNV, YYDKDF (reference sequence). Between the trimmed V and J ends, which lost 4 bases and 7 bases, there was a span of 16 bases. The CDR3 length is 14 residues. In nucleotides, the CDR3 is TGTGCCACCAGCAAGGGACTAGGGCCCGGTGGCTACACCTTC. This translates into CATSKGLGPGGYTF.

The genes are TRBV5-1 and TRBJ2-6, with 7 nucleotides matching TRBD1. Germline CDR1 SGHRS, CDR2 YFSETQ. The V segment lost 6 bases and the J segment 13 bases; nucleotides outside the gene matches: 10. The CDR3 is made up of 13 amino acids. CDR3 nucleotides: TGCGCCAGCATTTCGCCCGGGACAGATGTCCTGACTTTC. Its protein product is CASISPGTDVLTF.

The chain links TRBV10-3 to TRBJ1-1, with D perhaps TRBD1 (5 bases). V was shortened by 8 bases and J by 3 bases, with 13 bases between the two germline ends. The CDR3 length is 13 residues. From germline, CDR1 is ENHRY and CDR2 SYGVKD. CDR3 residues: CAIGARGDTEAFF. CDR3 DNA: TGTGCCATCGGGGCGCGCGGGGACACTGAAGCTTTCTTT.

The CDR3 sequence: CSVTGKGSYEQYF. CDR3 sequence (DNA): TGCAGCGTGACAGGGAAGGGCTCCTACGAGCAGTACTTC. The genes are TRBV29-1 and TRBJ2-7; TRBD1 matches 7 bases. Losses at the gene ends were 6 bases for V and 0 bases for J; bases not matched to a gene: 5. CDR1 SQVTM and CDR2 ANQGSEA come from the germline V gene. This CDR3 region has 13 residues.

In nucleotides, the CDR3 is TGTGCCAGCAGCTTGGGGACAGTCCCCTACAATGAGCAGTTCTTC. As protein: CASSLGTVPYNEQFF. This chain joins TRBV7-9 and TRBJ2-1; TRBD1 aligns across 7 bases. The CDR3 has 15 residues. Germline CDR1 reads SEHNR; CDR2 reads FQNEAQ (reference sequence). V gave up 3 bases and J gave up 2 bases; unmatched junction bases: 4.

Of note for this clone: Sequence at one end of the junction differs from germline and may be a read error. This chain connects TRBV18 to TRBJ1-3; TRBD1 is a possible D gene (6 bases). This CDR3 is built from 15 residues. The germline gives CDR1 KGHSH, CDR2 LQKENI. In nucleotides, the CDR3 is TGTGCCAGCTCGCCTACCTCGACAGGAGGAAGCACCATATATTTT. This encodes CASSPTSTGGSTIYF.

This clone was seen just once. The chain combines TRBV7-8 with TRBJ1-1, with a tentative D call TRBD1 (6 bases). The germline V gene has CDR1 SGHVS and CDR2 FQNEAQ. Trimming removed 6 bases from V and 7 bases from J, with 15 bases in between. The CDR3 length is 13 residues. This CDR3 is CASSLQGGDEAFF. For the CDR3, the DNA is TGTGCCAGCAGTTTACAGGGTGGGGATGAAGCTTTCTTT.

CDR3 sequence: CASSHLWTGASDLAKNIQYF. The DNA for the CDR3 is TGCGCCAGCAGCCACCTGTGGACAGGGGCAAGCGACTTAGCCAAAAACATTCAGTACTTC. The rearrangement joins TRBV4-1 to TRBJ2-4; TRBD1 aligns across 9 bases. V lost 3 bases and J lost 0; bases outside the gene matches: 15. The CDR3 sequence is 20 residues long. Germline V gives CDR1 MGHRA, CDR2 YSYEKL.

V and J are TRBV5-4 and TRBJ2-7; 8 nucleotides align to TRBD2. Per the germline V gene, CDR1 is SGHNT and CDR2 is YYREEE (reference sequence). With 4 bases clipped from V and 4 bases from J, the junction kept 10 bases outside the gene matches. The CDR3 has 15 amino acids. CDR3 sequence reads: CASSRRERGTYEQYF. The CDR3 nucleotides are TGTGCCAGCAGCCGGCGGGAGCGGGGGACTTACGAGCAGTACTTC.

The chain has TRBV7-8 and TRBJ2-1, with TRBD2 matching 13 bases. The germline V gene has CDR1 SGHVS and CDR2 FQNEAQ. V trimming: 2 bases; J trimming: 0 bases; junction bases outside the gene matches: 7. This CDR3 is built from 19 residues. The CDR3 DNA follows: TGTGCCAGCAGCTTAAGGACTAGCGGGGGCCATGGCTCCTACAATGAGCAGTTCTTC. Its translation: CASSLRTSGGHGSYNEQFF. The variable domain in full, with the rest retrieved from reference TRBV7-8 and TRBJ2-1, is GAGVSQSPRYKVAKRGQDVALRCDPISGHVSLFWYQQALGQGPEFLTYFQNEAQLDKSGLPSDRFFAERPEGSVSTLKIQRTQQEDSAVYLCASSLRTSGGHGSYNEQFFGPGTRLTVL.

The CDR3 sequence is CAWSGVNEQYF. In DNA form, the CDR3 reads TGTGCCTGGAGTGGAGTCAACGAGCAGTACTTC. The chain couples TRBV30 to TRBJ2-7; D remains unclear. V was cut by 1 base and J by 5 bases, with 6 bases left in between. In germline, CDR1 is GTSNPN, CDR2 SVGIG (reference sequence). CDR3 length: 11 amino acids. Full variable domain (remainder filled in from reference TRBV30 and TRBJ2-7): SQTIHQWPATLVQPVGSPLSLECTVEGTSNPNLYWYRQAAGRGLQLLFYSVGIGQISSEVPQNLSASRPQDRQFILSSKKLLLSDSGFYLCAWSGVNEQYFGPGTRLTVT.

The rearrangement links TRBV6-1 to TRBJ1-6; D is unclear. CDR1 is MNHNS and CDR2 is SASEGT in the germline V gene. The CDR3 has 14 amino acids. Trimming pared 2 bases from V and 7 bases from J, leaving 9 bases between. The CDR3 DNA reads TGTGCCAGCAGTGAAAGGACGGGAAATTCACCCCTCCACTTT. As protein: CASSERTGNSPLHF.

V and J are TRBV5-4 and TRBJ2-3; D perhaps matches TRBD2 (5 bases). Trimming pared 4 bases from V and 0 bases from J, leaving 21 bases between. The germline gives CDR1 SGHNT, CDR2 YYREEE (reference sequence). The CDR3 runs to 18 residues. Here the CDR3 reads CASSRTRGGYPSTDTQYF. The CDR3 region has the DNA TGTGCCAGCAGCCGGACCCGCGGCGGGTACCCTAGCACAGATACGCAGTATTTT.

The gene calls are TRBV4-3 and TRBJ1-1, with 8 bases lining up with TRBD1. Per germline, CDR1 LGHNA and CDR2 YSLEER. CDR3 length equals 18 residues. The ends lost 0 bases at V and 4 bases at J; junction bases unmatched: 13. CDR3 region: CASSQDLRQGWGPTEAFF. CDR3 DNA sequence: TGCGCCAGCAGCCAAGATCTAAGACAGGGGTGGGGGCCCACTGAAGCTTTCTTT.

This clone was seen just once. The chain employs TRBV28 and TRBJ1-2; 7 nucleotides align to TRBD1. The CDR3 contains 13 residues. V gave up 5 bases and J gave up 1 base; unmatched junction bases: 1. Germline V gene sequence: CDR1 MDHEN, CDR2 SYDVKM. CDR3 loop: CASSGDSNYGYTF. The DNA of the CDR3 is TGTGCCAGCAGTGGGGACAGTAACTATGGCTACACCTTC.

This chain links TRBV4-2 with TRBJ1-1, with 7 positions matching TRBD1. Trimming took 5 bases from V and 9 from J; bases not matched to a gene: 9. CDR3 length: 13 residues. The germline gives CDR1 LGHNA, CDR2 YNFKEQ. The CDR3 region is CASSLPRDSKAFF. CDR3 bases: TGTGCCAGCAGCTTGCCCCGGGACAGCAAAGCTTTCTTT.

The rearrangement links TRBV19 to TRBJ2-5, with TRBD1 as a possible D gene (5 bases). This CDR3 has 14 amino acids. Per the germline V gene, CDR1 is LNHDA and CDR2 is SQIVND (reference sequence). V was trimmed by 0 bases and J by 7 bases, leaving 12 bases between them. CDR3: CASSIEVGTGTQYF. The CDR3 DNA is TGTGCCAGTAGTATAGAGGTCGGCACAGGGACCCAGTACTTC.

The chain has TRBV6-4 and TRBJ2-7; 12 bases are shared with TRBD1. This CDR3 comprises 14 residues. Germline-derived CDR1 and CDR2 are MRHNA and SNTAGT. The trim removed 5 bases at V and 6 bases at J, leaving 5 bases unmatched. The CDR3 loop reads CASSTRDRGLEQYF. For the CDR3, the DNA is TGTGCCAGCAGTACCCGGGACAGGGGGCTCGAGCAGTACTTC.

This clone was seen just once. The V and J genes are TRBV5-5 and TRBJ1-2; tentative D call: TRBD1 (5 bases). Germline V lookup: CDR1 SGHKS, CDR2 YYEKEE (reference sequence). Trimming removed 2 bases from V and 8 bases from J, with 10 bases in between. This CDR3 has 12 residues. The chain's CDR3 is CASSFRGRGYTF. The CDR3 DNA reads as TGTGCCAGCAGCTTTAGGGGCAGGGGCTACACCTTC. The full variable domain, rest sourced from reference TRBV5-5 and TRBJ1-2, is DAGVTQSPTHLIKTRGQQVTLRCSPISGHKSVSWYQQVLGQGPQFIFQYYEKEERGRGNFPDRFSARQFPNYSSELNVNALLLGDSALYLCASSFRGRGYTFGSGTRLTVV.

J is TRBJ1-2 and V is TRBV7-9, with 9 positions matching TRBD1. The CDR3 sequence is 15 residues long. Germline CDR1 reads SEHNR; CDR2 reads FQNEAQ (reference sequence). The J segment lost 8 bases and the V segment lost 4 bases, leaving 11 bases of the junction unmatched. The CDR3 protein is CASSWTGAQRGGYTF. DNA of the CDR3: TGTGCCAGCAGCTGGACAGGGGCCCAAAGGGGAGGCTACACCTTC.

The chain is built from TRBV9 and TRBJ1-1; no clear D gene. The germline gives CDR1 SGDLS, CDR2 YYNGEE. Trimming took off 5 bases at V and 1 base at J, with 12 bases between the two ends. The CDR3 covers 14 residues. DNA of the CDR3: TGTGCCAGCAGTCCCAGTCCTGGGAACACTGAAGCTTTCTTT. Its translation: CASSPSPGNTEAFF.

The rearrangement joins TRBV10-3 to TRBJ1-1; TRBD1 matches 8 bases. Trimming at V came to 4 bases and at J to 4 bases, leaving 5 bases not matched to a gene. This CDR3 has 14 amino acids. Germline V gene data show CDR1 as ENHRY and CDR2 as SYGVKD. CDR3 sequence: CAISVGQGGTEAFF. The CDR3 DNA reads as TGTGCCATCAGTGTCGGACAGGGAGGCACTGAAGCTTTCTTT.